The clone carrying this T cell receptor (beta chain) showed up just once. The antigen is unknown. The data were obtained in a study of graft-versus-host responses after intestinal transplantation. Study summary: Transplants were multivisceral, liver-intestinal, or isolated intestinal. Anti-thymocyte globulin induction, then tacrolimus and steroids for about three years, went to all recipients.

TCRdb's copy holds only in-frame clones and misses some; the assay was immunoSEQ multiplex PCR. The sample lists 40,000 to 55,000 clones; 85% to 95% were seen once. Study-wide points: Early after transplant, HvG clones declined as circulating GvH clones peaked.

The CDR3 runs 14 residues. Deletions cut 5 bases from V and 1 base from J, with 11 bases between. Per germline, CDR1 SGHTA and CDR2 FQGNSA. The receptor's source is a human donor who was the organ donor for an intestinal transplant. V is TRBV7-2 and J is TRBJ1-1; D ambiguous. The sequences come from unstimulated CD8+ T cells sorted from spleen or lymph node cells, collected before transplant. Here the CDR3 reads CASSLWTGNTEAFF. The CDR3 bases are TGTGCCAGCAGCCTATGGACGGGGAACACTGAAGCTTTCTTT.